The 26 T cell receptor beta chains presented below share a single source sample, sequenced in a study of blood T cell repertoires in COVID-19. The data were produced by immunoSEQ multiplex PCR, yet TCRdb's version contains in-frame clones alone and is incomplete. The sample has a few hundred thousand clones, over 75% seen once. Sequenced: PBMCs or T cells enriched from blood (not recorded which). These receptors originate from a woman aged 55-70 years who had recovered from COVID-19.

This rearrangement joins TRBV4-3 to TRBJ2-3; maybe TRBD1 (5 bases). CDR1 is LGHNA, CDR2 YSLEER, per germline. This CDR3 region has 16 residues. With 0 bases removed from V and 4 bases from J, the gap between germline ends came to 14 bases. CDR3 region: CASSQDPRGAADTQYF. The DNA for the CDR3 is TGCGCCAGCAGCCAAGATCCCCGTGGGGCAGCAGATACGCAGTATTTT.

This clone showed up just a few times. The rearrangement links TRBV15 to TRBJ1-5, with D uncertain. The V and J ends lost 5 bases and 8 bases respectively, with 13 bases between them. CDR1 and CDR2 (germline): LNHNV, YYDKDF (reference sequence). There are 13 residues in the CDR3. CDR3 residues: CATSQSPGEPQHF. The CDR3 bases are TGTGCCACCAGCCAATCACCCGGTGAGCCCCAGCATTTT. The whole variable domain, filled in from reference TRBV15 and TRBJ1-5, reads DAMVIQNPRYQVTQFGKPVTLSCSQTLNHNVMYWYQQKSSQAPKLLFHYYDKDFNNEADTPDNFQSRRPNTSFCFLDIRSPGLGDTAMYLCATSQSPGEPQHFGDGTRLSIL.

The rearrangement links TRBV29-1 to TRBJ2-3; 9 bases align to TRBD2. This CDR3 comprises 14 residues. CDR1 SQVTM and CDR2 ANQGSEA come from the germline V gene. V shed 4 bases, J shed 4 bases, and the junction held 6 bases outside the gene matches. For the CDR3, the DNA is TGCAGCGTTGTCAGCGGGAGGAGTCCAGATACGCAGTATTTT. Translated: CSVVSGRSPDTQYF.

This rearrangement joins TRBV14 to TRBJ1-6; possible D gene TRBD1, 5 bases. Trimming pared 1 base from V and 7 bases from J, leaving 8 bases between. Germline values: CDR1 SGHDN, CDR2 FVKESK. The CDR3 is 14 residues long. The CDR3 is CASSQVHRNSPLHF. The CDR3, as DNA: TGTGCCAGCAGCCAAGTTCACAGGAATTCACCCCTCCACTTT.

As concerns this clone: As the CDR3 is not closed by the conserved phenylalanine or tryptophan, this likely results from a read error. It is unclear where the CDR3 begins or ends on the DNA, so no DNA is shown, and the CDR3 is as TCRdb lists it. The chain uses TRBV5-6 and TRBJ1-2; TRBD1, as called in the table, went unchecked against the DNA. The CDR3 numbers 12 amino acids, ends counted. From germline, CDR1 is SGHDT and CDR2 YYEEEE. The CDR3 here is CASSSRDRSQAV.

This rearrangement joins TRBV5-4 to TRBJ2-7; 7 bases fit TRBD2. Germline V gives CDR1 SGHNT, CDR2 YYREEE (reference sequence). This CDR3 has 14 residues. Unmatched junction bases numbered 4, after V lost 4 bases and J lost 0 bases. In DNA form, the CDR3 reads TGTGCCAGCAGCCCACGGACTAGCTCCTACGAGCAGTACTTC. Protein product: CASSPRTSSYEQYF.

The CDR3 DNA is TGCAGCGTTGGATTGGTGGGGGGGCAAGAGACCCAGTACTTC. It specifies CSVGLVGGQETQYF. This chain connects TRBV29-1 to TRBJ2-5, with TRBD2 matching over 7 bases. Germline CDR1 is SQVTM and CDR2 is ANQGSEA. The length of the CDR3 is 14 residues. V gave up 4 bases and J gave up 2 bases; unmatched junction bases: 7.

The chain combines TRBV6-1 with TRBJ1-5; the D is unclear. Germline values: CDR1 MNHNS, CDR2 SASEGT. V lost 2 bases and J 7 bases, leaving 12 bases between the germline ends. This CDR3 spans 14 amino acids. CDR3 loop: CASSEIFRGQPQHF. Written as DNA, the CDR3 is TGTGCCAGCAGTGAAATTTTCCGGGGACAGCCCCAGCATTTT.

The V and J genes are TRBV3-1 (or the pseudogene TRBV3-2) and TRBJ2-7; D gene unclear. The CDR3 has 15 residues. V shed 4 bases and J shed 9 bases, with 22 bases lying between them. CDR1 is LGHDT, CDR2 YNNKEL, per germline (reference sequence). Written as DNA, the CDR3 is TGTGCCAGCAGCCTCGACTTTCCTCCGTCTGATCGGCAGTACTTC. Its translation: CASSLDFPPSDRQYF.

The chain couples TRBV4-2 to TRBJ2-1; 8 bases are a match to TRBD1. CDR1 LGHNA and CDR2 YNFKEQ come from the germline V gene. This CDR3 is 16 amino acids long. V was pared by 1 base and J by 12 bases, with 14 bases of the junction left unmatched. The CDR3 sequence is CASSQGGTGLTRGQFF. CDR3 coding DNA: TGTGCCAGCAGCCAAGGCGGGACAGGTCTTACTCGTGGGCAGTTCTTC.

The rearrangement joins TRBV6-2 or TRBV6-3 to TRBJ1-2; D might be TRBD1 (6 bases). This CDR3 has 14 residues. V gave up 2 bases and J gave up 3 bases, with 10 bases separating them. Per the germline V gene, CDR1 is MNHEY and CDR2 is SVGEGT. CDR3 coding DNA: TGTGCCAGCAGTTACCCCCAGGGGCACTATGGCTACACCTTC. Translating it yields CASSYPQGHYGYTF.

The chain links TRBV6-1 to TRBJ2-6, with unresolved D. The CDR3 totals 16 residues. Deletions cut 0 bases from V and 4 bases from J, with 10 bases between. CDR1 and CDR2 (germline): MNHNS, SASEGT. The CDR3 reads CASSEAPGSGANVLTF. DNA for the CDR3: TGTGCCAGCAGTGAAGCGCCAGGCTCCGGGGCCAACGTCCTGACTTTC.

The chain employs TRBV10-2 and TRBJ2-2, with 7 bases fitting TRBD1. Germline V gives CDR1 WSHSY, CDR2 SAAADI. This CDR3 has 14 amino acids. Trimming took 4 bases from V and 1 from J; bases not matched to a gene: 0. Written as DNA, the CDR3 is TGCGCCAGCAGTGGGACAGGGAACACCGGGGAGCTGTTTTTT. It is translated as CASSGTGNTGELFF.

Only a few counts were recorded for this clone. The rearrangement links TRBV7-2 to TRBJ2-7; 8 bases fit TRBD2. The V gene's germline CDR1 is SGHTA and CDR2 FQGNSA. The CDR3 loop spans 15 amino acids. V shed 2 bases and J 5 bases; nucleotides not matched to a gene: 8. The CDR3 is CASSLMGAGADEQYF. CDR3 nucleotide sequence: TGTGCCAGCAGCTTAATGGGAGCGGGGGCGGACGAGCAGTACTTC.

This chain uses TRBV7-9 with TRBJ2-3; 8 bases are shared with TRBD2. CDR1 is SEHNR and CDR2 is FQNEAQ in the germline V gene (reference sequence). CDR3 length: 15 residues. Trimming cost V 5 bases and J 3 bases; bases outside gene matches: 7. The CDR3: CASSPQGLVTDTQYF. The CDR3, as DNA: TGTGCCAGCAGCCCCCAGGGACTAGTAACAGATACGCAGTATTTT.

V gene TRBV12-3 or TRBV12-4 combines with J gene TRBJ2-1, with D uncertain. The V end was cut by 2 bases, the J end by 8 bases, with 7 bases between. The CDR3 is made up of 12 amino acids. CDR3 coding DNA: TGTGCCAGCAGTTTATTCTCCGATGAGCAGTTCTTC. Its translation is CASSLFSDEQFF.

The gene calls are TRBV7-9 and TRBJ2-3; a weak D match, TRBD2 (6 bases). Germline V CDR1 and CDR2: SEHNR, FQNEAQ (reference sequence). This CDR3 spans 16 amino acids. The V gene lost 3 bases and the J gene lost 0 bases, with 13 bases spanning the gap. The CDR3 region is CASSFYQGLSTDTQYF. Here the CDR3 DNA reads TGTGCCAGCAGCTTCTACCAGGGACTTAGCACAGATACGCAGTATTTT.

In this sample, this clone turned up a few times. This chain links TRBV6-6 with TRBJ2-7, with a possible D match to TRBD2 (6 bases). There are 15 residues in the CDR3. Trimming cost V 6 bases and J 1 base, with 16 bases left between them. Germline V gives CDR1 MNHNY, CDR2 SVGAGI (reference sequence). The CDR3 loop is CASSTLRGGSYEQYF. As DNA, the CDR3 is TGTGCCAGCAGCACGTTGAGGGGAGGTTCCTACGAGCAGTACTTC.

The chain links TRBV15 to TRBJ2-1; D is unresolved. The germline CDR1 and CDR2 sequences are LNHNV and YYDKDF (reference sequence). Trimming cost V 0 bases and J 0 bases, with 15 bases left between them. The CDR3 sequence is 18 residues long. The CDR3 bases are TGTGCCACCAGCAGAGAAAACTTTGACATCGCCTCCTACAATGAGCAGTTCTTC. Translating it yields CATSRENFDIASYNEQFF. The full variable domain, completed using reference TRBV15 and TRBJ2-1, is DAMVIQNPRYQVTQFGKPVTLSCSQTLNHNVMYWYQQKSSQAPKLLFHYYDKDFNNEADTPDNFQSRRPNTSFCFLDIRSPGLGDTAMYLCATSRENFDIASYNEQFFGPGTRLTVL.

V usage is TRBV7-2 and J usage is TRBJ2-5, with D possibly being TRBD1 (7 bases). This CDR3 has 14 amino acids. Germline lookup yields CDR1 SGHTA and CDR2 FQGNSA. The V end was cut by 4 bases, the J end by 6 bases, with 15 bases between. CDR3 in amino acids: CASSSSRGAKTQYF. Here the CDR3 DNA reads TGTGCCAGCAGCTCGTCCAGGGGGGCCAAGACCCAGTACTTC.

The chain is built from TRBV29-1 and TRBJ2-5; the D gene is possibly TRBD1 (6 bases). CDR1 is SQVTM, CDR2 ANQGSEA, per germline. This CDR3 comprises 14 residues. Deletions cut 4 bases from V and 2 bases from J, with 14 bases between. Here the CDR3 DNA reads TGCAGCGTTGCGGGACAAAGGACGCAAGAGACCCAGTACTTC. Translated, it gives CSVAGQRTQETQYF.

CDR3 region: CASSYPILTGIIGSPLHF. Written as DNA, the CDR3 is TGTGCCAGCAGTTACCCGATTCTGACAGGGATTATTGGTTCACCCCTCCACTTT. V gene TRBV6-2 or TRBV6-3 combines with J gene TRBJ1-6, with 7 bases matching TRBD1. Unmatched junction bases numbered 16, after V lost 2 bases and J lost 9 bases. CDR1 and CDR2 (germline): MNHEY, SVGEGT. This CDR3 is 18 amino acids long.

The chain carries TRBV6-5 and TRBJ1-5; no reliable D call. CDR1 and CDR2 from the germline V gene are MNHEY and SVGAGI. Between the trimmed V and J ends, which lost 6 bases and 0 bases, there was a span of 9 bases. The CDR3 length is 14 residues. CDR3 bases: TGTGCCAGCAGGAATCTGCGTAGCAATCAGCCCCAGCATTTT. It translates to CASRNLRSNQPQHF.

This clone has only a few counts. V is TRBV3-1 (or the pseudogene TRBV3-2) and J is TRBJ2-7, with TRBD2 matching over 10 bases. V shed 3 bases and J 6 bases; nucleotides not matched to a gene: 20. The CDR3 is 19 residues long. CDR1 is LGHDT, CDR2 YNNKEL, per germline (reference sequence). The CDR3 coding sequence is TGTGCCAGCAGCCAGAAGATTCGCAAGGGGTCTAGCGGGAGAAGCGAGCAGTACTTC. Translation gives CASSQKIRKGSSGRSEQYF.

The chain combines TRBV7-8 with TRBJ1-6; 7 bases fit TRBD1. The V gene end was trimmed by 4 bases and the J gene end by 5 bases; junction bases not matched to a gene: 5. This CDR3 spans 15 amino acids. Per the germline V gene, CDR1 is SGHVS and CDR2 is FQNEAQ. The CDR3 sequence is CASSSGQDDNSPLHF. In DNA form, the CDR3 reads TGTGCCAGCAGCTCCGGACAGGATGATAATTCACCCCTCCACTTT.

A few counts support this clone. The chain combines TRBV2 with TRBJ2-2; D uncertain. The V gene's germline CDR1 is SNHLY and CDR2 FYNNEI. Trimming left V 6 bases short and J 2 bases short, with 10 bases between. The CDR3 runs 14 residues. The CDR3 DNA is TGTGCCAGCAGGCGGAGTACTAACACCGGGGAGCTGTTTTTT. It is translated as CASRRSTNTGELFF.